The rows below give T cell receptor beta chains drawn from one sample of a study of response to subunit inactivated influenza vaccine. TCRdb re-called the RT-PCR reads with MiXCR, one entry per CDR3 protein. This table holds approximately 530,000 distinct CDR3 sequences, over 10% found once. Sequences were derived from PBMCs from blood, sampled about 6 weeks after vaccination. The receptors originated from a man in his fifties or sixties who received an inactivated influenza vaccine. Each CDR3 is given with its conserved first and last residue. D genes are given only for firm matches. Clone size is given for some rows only: seen once, a few or many times, or a class if the clone is expanded.

v_call: TRBV12-3/TRBV12-4; j_call: TRBJ2-3; clone_size: .; d_call: TRBD1; cdr3_aa: CASSGAGGSTDTQYF; cdr3_nt: TGTGCCAGCAGTGGCGCAGGGGGCAGCACAGATACGCAGTATTTT
v_call: TRBV12-3/TRBV12-4; j_call: TRBJ2-7; clone_size: .; d_call: TRBD2; cdr3_aa: CASSLALASGDTYEQYF; cdr3_nt: TGTGCCAGCAGTTTAGCGCTTGCTAGCGGTGATACCTACGAGCAGTACTTC
v_call: TRBV9; j_call: TRBJ1-1; clone_size: .; d_call: .; cdr3_aa: CASCEGRNTEAFF; cdr3_nt: TGTGCCAGCTGCGAAGGGCGGAACACTGAAGCTTTCTTT
v_call: TRBV29-1; j_call: TRBJ2-4; clone_size: .; d_call: .; cdr3_aa: CSVGGRGDIQYF; cdr3_nt: TGCAGCGTTGGAGGTAGGGGGGACATTCAGTACTTC
v_call: TRBV10-2; j_call: TRBJ2-3; clone_size: few; d_call: .; cdr3_aa: CASSASGTSTDTQYF; cdr3_nt: TGCGCCAGCAGCGCCAGCGGGACAAGCACAGATACGCAGTATTTT
v_call: TRBV6-5; j_call: TRBJ1-4; clone_size: .; d_call: .; cdr3_aa: CASRQTGEKLFF; cdr3_nt: TGTGCCAGCAGGCAAACAGGGGAAAAACTGTTTTTT
v_call: TRBV28; j_call: TRBJ2-1; clone_size: few; d_call: .; cdr3_aa: CASSSPGASYNEQFF; cdr3_nt: TGTGCCAGCAGTAGTCCTGGAGCGTCCTACAATGAGCAGTTCTTC
v_call: TRBV11-2; j_call: TRBJ2-7; clone_size: many; d_call: .; cdr3_aa: CASSLGAVSSYEQYF; cdr3_nt: TGTGCCAGCAGCTTAGGGGCGGTAAGCTCCTACGAGCAGTACTTC
v_call: TRBV11-2; j_call: TRBJ2-5; clone_size: few; d_call: .; cdr3_aa: CASSPQGAKETQYF; cdr3_nt: TGTGCCAGCAGCCCACAGGGTGCGAAGGAGACCCAGTACTTC
v_call: TRBV7-6; j_call: TRBJ2-1; clone_size: few; d_call: TRBD2; cdr3_aa: CASSSQRGGENEQFF; cdr3_nt: TGTGCCAGCAGCTCTCAGCGGGGGGGAGAGAATGAGCAGTTCTTC
v_call: TRBV3-1; j_call: TRBJ2-7; clone_size: .; d_call: TRBD1; cdr3_aa: CASSQGDRLEQYF; cdr3_nt: TGTGCCAGCAGCCAAGGGGACAGGCTCGAGCAGTACTTC
v_call: TRBV6-2/TRBV6-3; j_call: TRBJ2-6; clone_size: .; d_call: TRBD1; cdr3_aa: CASSSDRGSSGANVLTF; cdr3_nt: TGTGCCAGCAGTTCTGACAGGGGCTCCTCTGGGGCCAACGTCCTGACTTTC
v_call: TRBV9; j_call: TRBJ2-1; clone_size: few; d_call: .; cdr3_aa: CASSVASTGNEQFF; cdr3_nt: TGTGCCAGCAGCGTAGCTTCTACGGGCAACGAGCAGTTCTTC
v_call: TRBV6-1; j_call: TRBJ2-7; clone_size: many; d_call: TRBD1; cdr3_aa: CASRSGQGRYEQYF; cdr3_nt: TGTGCCAGCAGATCGGGACAGGGACGTTACGAGCAGTACTTC
v_call: TRBV10-3; j_call: TRBJ2-3; clone_size: many; d_call: TRBD1; cdr3_aa: CAIRKGQGTDTQYF; cdr3_nt: TGTGCCATCAGAAAAGGACAGGGCACAGATACGCAGTATTTT
v_call: TRBV20-1; j_call: TRBJ2-5; clone_size: few; d_call: TRBD2; cdr3_aa: CSAPSAGTQETQYF; cdr3_nt: TGCAGTGCTCCGTCAGCGGGAACTCAAGAGACCCAGTACTTC
v_call: TRBV18; j_call: TRBJ2-1; clone_size: few; d_call: .; cdr3_aa: CASSPGGAVYGEQFF; cdr3_nt: TGTGCCAGCTCACCTGGGGGAGCGGTTTATGGAGAGCAGTTCTTC
v_call: TRBV18; j_call: TRBJ2-7; clone_size: once; d_call: TRBD2; cdr3_aa: CASSEGASGRYEQYF; cdr3_nt: TGTGCCAGCTCAGAGGGTGCTAGCGGGAGGTACGAGCAGTACTTC
v_call: TRBV11-2; j_call: TRBJ2-1; clone_size: .; d_call: TRBD2; cdr3_aa: CASSPITSGGYNEQFF; cdr3_nt: TGTGCCAGCAGCCCTATAACTAGCGGGGGTTACAATGAGCAGTTCTTC
v_call: TRBV29-1; j_call: TRBJ2-1; clone_size: many; d_call: TRBD2; cdr3_aa: CSVASGLANEQFF; cdr3_nt: TGCAGCGTTGCTAGCGGTCTGGCCAATGAGCAGTTCTTC
v_call: TRBV12-3/TRBV12-4; j_call: TRBJ2-3; clone_size: few; d_call: .; cdr3_aa: CASSTARGSTDTQYF; cdr3_nt: TGTGCCAGCAGTACCGCCAGGGGTTCGACAGATACGCAGTATTTT
v_call: TRBV11-2; j_call: TRBJ2-1; clone_size: few; d_call: .; cdr3_aa: CASSLEIYEQFF; cdr3_nt: TGTGCCAGCAGCTTAGAAATCTATGAGCAGTTCTTC
v_call: TRBV20-1; j_call: TRBJ1-5; clone_size: .; d_call: .; cdr3_aa: CSVTQGDQPQHF; cdr3_nt: TGCAGTGTCACACAGGGTGATCAGCCCCAGCATTTT
v_call: TRBV10-2; j_call: TRBJ2-3; clone_size: .; d_call: TRBD1; cdr3_aa: CASSKTGFETDTQYF; cdr3_nt: TGCGCCAGCAGTAAGACAGGGTTCGAGACAGATACGCAGTATTTT
v_call: TRBV12-3/TRBV12-4; j_call: TRBJ2-7; clone_size: few; d_call: .; cdr3_aa: CASSFDFSYEQYF; cdr3_nt: TGTGCCAGCAGTTTTGATTTCTCCTACGAGCAGTACTTC
v_call: TRBV6-2/TRBV6-3; j_call: TRBJ2-1; clone_size: .; d_call: .; cdr3_aa: CASSYGGTALAYNEQFF; cdr3_nt: TGTGCCAGCAGTTACGGAGGGACCGCCCTTGCCTACAATGAGCAGTTCTTC
v_call: TRBV2; j_call: TRBJ2-5; clone_size: .; d_call: TRBD1; cdr3_aa: CASSEAEIYRGETQYF; cdr3_nt: TGTGCCAGCAGTGAAGCAGAGATTTACAGGGGGGAGACCCAGTACTTC
v_call: TRBV5-1; j_call: TRBJ2-7; clone_size: many; d_call: .; cdr3_aa: CASSPVAGGSYEQYF; cdr3_nt: TGCGCCAGCAGCCCCGTAGCAGGGGGGTCCTACGAGCAGTACTTC
v_call: TRBV7-2; j_call: TRBJ2-3; clone_size: .; d_call: .; cdr3_aa: CASSLYLQTDTQSF; cdr3_nt: TGTGCCAGCAGCTTATATTTGCAGACAGATACGCAGTCTTTT
v_call: TRBV3-1; j_call: TRBJ2-1; clone_size: .; d_call: .; cdr3_aa: CASSQDAGTYNEQFF; cdr3_nt: TGTGCCAGCAGCCAAGATGCGGGTACTTACAATGAGCAGTTCTTC
v_call: TRBV20-1; j_call: TRBJ2-2; clone_size: few; d_call: TRBD1; cdr3_aa: CSARDDRGRGYTGELFF; cdr3_nt: TGCAGTGCTAGAGATGACAGGGGGCGAGGATACACCGGGGAGCTGTTTTTT
v_call: TRBV7-6; j_call: TRBJ2-2; clone_size: .; d_call: .; cdr3_aa: CASSLEGGAVTGELFF; cdr3_nt: TGTGCCAGCAGCTTAGAGGGGGGAGCGGTCACCGGGGAGCTGTTTTTT
v_call: TRBV20-1; j_call: TRBJ2-3; clone_size: .; d_call: .; cdr3_aa: CSASGHINTDTQYF; cdr3_nt: TGCAGTGCTAGCGGACATATAAACACAGATACGCAGTATTTT
v_call: TRBV6-6; j_call: TRBJ2-2; clone_size: many; d_call: .; cdr3_aa: CASRRGTGELFF; cdr3_nt: TGTGCCAGCAGACGGGGCACCGGGGAGCTGTTTTTT
v_call: TRBV6-5; j_call: TRBJ2-6; clone_size: .; d_call: .; cdr3_aa: CASSYSRQSLSGANVLTF; cdr3_nt: TGTGCCAGCAGTTACTCCCGACAGAGCCTCTCTGGGGCCAACGTCCTGACTTTC
v_call: TRBV20-1; j_call: TRBJ1-1; clone_size: few; d_call: .; cdr3_aa: CSARRENTEAFF; cdr3_nt: TGCAGTGCTAGACGGGAGAACACTGAAGCTTTCTTT
v_call: TRBV7-2; j_call: TRBJ2-1; clone_size: .; d_call: .; cdr3_aa: CASSLGQNYNEQFF; cdr3_nt: TGTGCCAGCAGCTTAGGGCAGAACTACAATGAGCAGTTCTTC
v_call: TRBV6-5; j_call: TRBJ2-7; clone_size: few; d_call: .; cdr3_aa: CASSYSGPHYEQYF; cdr3_nt: TGTGCCAGCAGTTACTCGGGGCCCCACTACGAGCAGTACTTC
v_call: TRBV7-8; j_call: TRBJ1-2; clone_size: .; d_call: TRBD1; cdr3_aa: CASSSRDRGFKNYGYTF; cdr3_nt: TGTGCCAGCAGCTCCCGGGACAGGGGGTTTAAAAACTATGGCTACACCTTC
v_call: TRBV27; j_call: TRBJ1-1; clone_size: few; d_call: .; cdr3_aa: CASSLYGHTEAFF; cdr3_nt: TGTGCCAGCAGTTTATATGGACACACTGAAGCTTTCTTT
v_call: TRBV10-3; j_call: TRBJ2-1; clone_size: .; d_call: .; cdr3_aa: CAISESKGTGNEQFF; cdr3_nt: TGTGCCATCAGTGAGTCTAAGGGGACTGGCAATGAGCAGTTCTTC
v_call: TRBV20-1; j_call: TRBJ2-7; clone_size: many; d_call: TRBD1; cdr3_aa: CSARSTGGSYEQYF; cdr3_nt: TGCAGTGCTAGATCGACAGGGGGTTCCTACGAGCAGTACTTC
v_call: TRBV7-9; j_call: TRBJ1-2; clone_size: .; d_call: .; cdr3_aa: CASSLVLSGIQGYTF; cdr3_nt: TGTGCCAGCAGCTTAGTGTTGTCAGGGATCCAAGGCTACACCTTC
v_call: TRBV7-9; j_call: TRBJ2-5; clone_size: many; d_call: TRBD2; cdr3_aa: CASSAPPRELRETQYF; cdr3_nt: TGTGCCAGCAGCGCCCCTCCGCGGGAGCTGAGAGAGACCCAGTACTTC
v_call: TRBV12-3/TRBV12-4; j_call: TRBJ1-4; clone_size: few; d_call: TRBD1; cdr3_aa: CASSRDRGLGKLFF; cdr3_nt: TGTGCCAGCAGTAGGGACAGGGGGCTTGGAAAACTGTTTTTT
v_call: TRBV4-1; j_call: TRBJ2-2; clone_size: .; d_call: TRBD1; cdr3_aa: CASSQADRSPPGELFF; cdr3_nt: TGCGCCAGCAGCCAAGCGGACAGGAGCCCCCCCGGGGAGCTGTTTTTT
v_call: TRBV29-1; j_call: TRBJ2-1; clone_size: .; d_call: .; cdr3_aa: CSVARKLTGNEQFF; cdr3_nt: TGCAGCGTTGCCAGAAAGTTGACTGGAAATGAGCAGTTCTTC
v_call: TRBV20-1; j_call: TRBJ2-7; clone_size: many; d_call: .; cdr3_aa: CSARDPTGGSEQYF; cdr3_nt: TGCAGTGCTAGAGACCCTACTGGGGGCTCCGAGCAGTACTTC
v_call: TRBV6-2/TRBV6-3; j_call: TRBJ2-7; clone_size: few; d_call: TRBD2; cdr3_aa: CASSSYKAGAYEQYF; cdr3_nt: TGTGCCAGCAGTTCTTACAAAGCGGGAGCTTACGAGCAGTACTTC
v_call: TRBV4-2; j_call: TRBJ2-7; clone_size: many; d_call: .; cdr3_aa: CASSQLSEAGVEQYF; cdr3_nt: TGTGCCAGCAGCCAACTTTCGGAAGCAGGGGTCGAGCAGTACTTC
v_call: TRBV29-1; j_call: TRBJ2-5; clone_size: .; d_call: TRBD1; cdr3_aa: CSVRPSLGPGTGSLYF; cdr3_nt: TGCAGCGTCCGGCCGAGCCTGGGGCCCGGGACAGGGTCGCTGTACTTC
v_call: TRBV7-2; j_call: TRBJ1-2; clone_size: .; d_call: .; cdr3_aa: CASSLAEAPHGGYTF; cdr3_nt: TGTGCCAGCAGCTTAGCGGAGGCCCCTCATGGTGGCTACACCTTC
v_call: TRBV11-1; j_call: TRBJ1-1; clone_size: .; d_call: .; cdr3_aa: CASSLEHLSGDPEAFF; cdr3_nt: TGTGCCAGCAGCTTAGAACATCTTTCAGGGGACCCTGAAGCTTTCTTT